This TCR beta chain is from a study of CD8 T cells in ankylosing spondylitis (dated by TCRdb to the late 2010s). Regarding the complete study: The study profiled T cell receptor beta repertoires in healthy donors and ankylosing spondylitis patients to find disease-linked TCR variants. In total, the full study cohort was made up of some 100 healthy donors and 25 ankylosing spondylitis patients. Peripheral blood samples were taken, and synovial fluid was additionally collected from ankylosing spondylitis patients.

Overall results and qualifications from the work: A CD8+ phenotype was shown by the disease-linked clones, which were found at relatively low frequencies in peripheral blood. Blood from ankylosing spondylitis patients appeared to be characterized by a TCR beta motif composed of eight highly homologous amino acid variants. Some of the motif variants had been reported before in the synovial fluid and blood of reactive arthritis patients, a finding that suggests common disease-initiation mechanisms. The disease-linked clones were reported to be significantly enriched in matched synovial fluid samples from ankylosing spondylitis patients.

These reads were obtained on an Illumina HiSeq 2500. Quantitative 5'-RACE with molecular barcodes was used to prepare TCR beta libraries. For the original study's pipeline: A new computational method based on a probabilistic model of VDJ rearrangement was used to identify disease-linked TCR variants. Using fastp trimming at Q25 and MiXCR clonotype assembly, TCRdb reanalyzed the public sequencing data and kept in-frame beta chains. CDR3 protein sequences are deduplicated, and each keeps its most common genes and DNA. TCRdb's processing, not the authors', yielded these V and J calls. This sample lists 500,000 to 550,000 distinct CDR3 sequences; about 13% were detected once. The biggest ten clones account for 6.8% of the sample. At least ten counts were recorded for this clonotype. The antigen it recognizes is unknown. Base qualities are not at hand, and no much larger clone is one base apart. This sequence originates from a male donor with ankylosing spondylitis. Sequenced input: blood, either unsorted or a sorted T cell fraction (not recorded which).

The CDR3 region reads CASSKSGGYTSNEQYV. The DNA is TGTGCCAGCAGCAAAAGTGGTGGTTACACCTCAAATGAGCAGTACGTC. This receptor chain uses TRBV21-1 and TRBJ2-7. TRBV21-1 has pseudogene status. From cysteine to valine, the CDR3 is 16 amino acids long. Of the read, only the CDR3 DNA is kept; its 48 bases are in frame from base 1.